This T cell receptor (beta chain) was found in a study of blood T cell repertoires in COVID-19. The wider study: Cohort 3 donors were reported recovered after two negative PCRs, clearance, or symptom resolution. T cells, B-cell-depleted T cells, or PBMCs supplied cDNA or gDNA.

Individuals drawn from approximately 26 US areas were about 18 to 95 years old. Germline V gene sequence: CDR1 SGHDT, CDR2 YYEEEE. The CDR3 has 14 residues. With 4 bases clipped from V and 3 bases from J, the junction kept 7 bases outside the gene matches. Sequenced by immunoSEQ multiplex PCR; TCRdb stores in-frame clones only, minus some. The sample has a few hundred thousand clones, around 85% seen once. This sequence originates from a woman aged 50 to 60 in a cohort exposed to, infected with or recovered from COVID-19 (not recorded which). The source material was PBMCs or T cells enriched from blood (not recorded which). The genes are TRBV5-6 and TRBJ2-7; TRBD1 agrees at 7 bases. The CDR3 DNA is TGTGCCAGCAGCCCAGGGGGTCGGCTCTACGAGCAGTACTTC. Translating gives CASSPGGRLYEQYF.